This T cell receptor (beta chain) was found in a study of OX40 agonist ivuxolimab in advanced cancers. Study context: With a range of roughly 20 to 80, age averaged 60 years, and around 80% were male. Study-wide points: Determination of antigen specificity was not performed for the expanded peripheral T cells. Expanded clones belonging to CD8+ T cells outnumbered, on average, those of CD4+. Circulating CD4+ and CD8+ T cells showed clonal expansion by week 6 at 0.1 to 3.0 mg/kg.

V lost 5 bases and J 5 bases, leaving 21 bases between the germline ends. The germline V gene encodes CDR1 MNHEY and CDR2 SMNVEV (reference sequence). The CDR3 has 16 amino acids. With regard to this clone: The antigen is undetermined.

Assay: immunoSEQ multiplex PCR; the TCRdb copy retains only in-frame clones and omits some. The table records around 80,000 clones, under 85% of them present only once. The chain carries TRBV27 and TRBJ2-5; D is possibly TRBD1 (5 bases). The receptor was isolated from an adult with an advanced solid tumor such as melanoma, head and neck, liver or kidney cancer. Sequencing used CD4+ or CD8+ T cells sorted from blood, obtained in a trial of the OX40 agonist ivuxolimab. The CDR3 loop reads CASSPIGVRSGETQYF. CDR3 DNA: TGTGCCAGCAGTCCCATAGGGGTCCGCTCTGGGGAGACCCAGTACTTC.